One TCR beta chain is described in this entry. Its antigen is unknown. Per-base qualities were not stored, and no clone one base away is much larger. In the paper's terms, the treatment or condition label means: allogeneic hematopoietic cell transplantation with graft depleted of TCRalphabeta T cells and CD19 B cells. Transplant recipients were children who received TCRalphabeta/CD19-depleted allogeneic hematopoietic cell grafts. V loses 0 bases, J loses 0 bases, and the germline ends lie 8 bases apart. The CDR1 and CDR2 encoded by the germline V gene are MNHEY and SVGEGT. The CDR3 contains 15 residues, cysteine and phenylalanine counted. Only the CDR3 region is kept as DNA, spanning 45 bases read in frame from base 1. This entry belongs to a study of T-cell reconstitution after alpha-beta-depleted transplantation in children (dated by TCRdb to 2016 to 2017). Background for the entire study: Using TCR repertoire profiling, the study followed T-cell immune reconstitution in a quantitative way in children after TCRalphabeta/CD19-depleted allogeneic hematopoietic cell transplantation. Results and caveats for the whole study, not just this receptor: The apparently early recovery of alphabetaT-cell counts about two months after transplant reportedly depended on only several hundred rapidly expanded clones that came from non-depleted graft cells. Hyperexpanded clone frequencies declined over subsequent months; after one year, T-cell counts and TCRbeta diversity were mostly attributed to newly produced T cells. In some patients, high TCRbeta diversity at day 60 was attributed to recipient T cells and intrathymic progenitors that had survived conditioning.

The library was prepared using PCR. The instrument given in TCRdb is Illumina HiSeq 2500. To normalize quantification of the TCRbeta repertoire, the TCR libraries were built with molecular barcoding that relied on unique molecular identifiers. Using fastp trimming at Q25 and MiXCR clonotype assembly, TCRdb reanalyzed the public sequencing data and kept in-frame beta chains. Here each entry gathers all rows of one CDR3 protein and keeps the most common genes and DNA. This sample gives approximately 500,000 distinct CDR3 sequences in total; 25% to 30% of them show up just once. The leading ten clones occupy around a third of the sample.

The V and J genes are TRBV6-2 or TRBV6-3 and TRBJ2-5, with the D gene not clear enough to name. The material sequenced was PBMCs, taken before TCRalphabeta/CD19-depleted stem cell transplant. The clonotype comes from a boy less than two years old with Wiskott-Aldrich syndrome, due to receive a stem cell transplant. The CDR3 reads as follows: CASSYSFRYQETQYF. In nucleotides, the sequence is TGTGCCAGCAGTTACTCGTTCAGGTACCAAGAGACCCAGTACTTC.